The text below deals with one T cell receptor (beta chain). Germline V gene data show CDR1 as ENHRY and CDR2 as SYGVKD. CDR3 length: 18 amino acids. After removal of 6 bases from V and 3 bases from J, the junction contained 12 bases not matched to a gene. The data were obtained in a study of tumor and adjacent non-tumor tissue in lung cancer. A modified ARM-PCR protocol with three rounds of nested PCR amplified TCRbeta. TCRdb re-called the multiplex PCR reads with MiXCR, one entry per CDR3 protein. The sample consists of more than 60,000 distinct CDR3 sequences, roughly 80% of them appearing once. RNA was extracted from bulk tissue without any cell sorting.

Sequenced: lung tumor tissue. The chain uses TRBV10-3 and TRBJ2-3; TRBD2 matches at 13 bases. The clonotype was recovered from a woman aged 45-65 years with non-small cell lung cancer. The CDR3 DNA follows: TGTGCCATCAGAGTAGGACTAGCGGGAGATTGGGAGACAGATACGCAGTATTTT. This encodes CAIRVGLAGDWETDTQYF.